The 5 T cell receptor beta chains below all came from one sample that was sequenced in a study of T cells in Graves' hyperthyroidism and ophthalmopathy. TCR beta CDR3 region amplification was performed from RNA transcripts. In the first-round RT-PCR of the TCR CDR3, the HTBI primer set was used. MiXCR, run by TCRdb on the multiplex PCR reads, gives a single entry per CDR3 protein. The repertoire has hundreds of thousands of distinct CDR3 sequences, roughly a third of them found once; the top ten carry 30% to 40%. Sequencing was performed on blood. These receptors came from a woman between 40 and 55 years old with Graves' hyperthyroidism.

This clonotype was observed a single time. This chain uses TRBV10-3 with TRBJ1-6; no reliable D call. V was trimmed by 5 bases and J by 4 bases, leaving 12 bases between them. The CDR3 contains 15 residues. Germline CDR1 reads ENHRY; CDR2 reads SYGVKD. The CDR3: CAISYETAYNSPLHF. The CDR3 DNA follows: TGTGCCATCAGTTATGAGACGGCATATAATTCACCCCTCCACTTT.

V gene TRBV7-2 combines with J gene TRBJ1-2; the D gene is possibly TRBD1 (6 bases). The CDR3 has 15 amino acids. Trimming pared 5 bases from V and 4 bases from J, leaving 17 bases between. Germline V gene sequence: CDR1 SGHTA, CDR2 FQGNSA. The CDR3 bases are TGTGCCAGCAGCCCGACCCTACAGGGATCCTATGGCTACACCTTC. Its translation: CASSPTLQGSYGYTF.

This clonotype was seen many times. As DNA, the CDR3 is TGTGCCAGTAGAGGGCAGGGGGTCAATCAGCCCCAGCATTTT. Its protein product is CASRGQGVNQPQHF. This chain joins TRBV19 and TRBJ1-5; 7 nucleotides align to TRBD1. Looked up from germline, CDR1 is LNHDA and CDR2 is SQIVND (reference sequence). This CDR3 has 14 amino acids. Trimming took 6 bases from V and 3 from J; bases not matched to a gene: 5.

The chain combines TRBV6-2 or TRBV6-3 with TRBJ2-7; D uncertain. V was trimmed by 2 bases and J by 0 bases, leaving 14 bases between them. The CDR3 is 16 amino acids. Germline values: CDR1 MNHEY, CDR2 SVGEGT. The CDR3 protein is CASSYRAAPNSYEQYF. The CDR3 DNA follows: TGTGCCAGCAGTTACCGCGCGGCACCCAACTCCTACGAGCAGTACTTC.

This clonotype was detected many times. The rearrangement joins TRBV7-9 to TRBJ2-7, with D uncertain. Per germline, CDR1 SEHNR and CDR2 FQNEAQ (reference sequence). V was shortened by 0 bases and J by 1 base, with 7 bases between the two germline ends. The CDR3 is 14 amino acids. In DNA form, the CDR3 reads TGTGCCAGCAGCTTAGCAACAACTTCCTACGAGCAGTACTTC. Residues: CASSLATTSYEQYF.